This T cell receptor (beta chain) stems from a study of shared clonotypes between healthy human individuals (dated by TCRdb to about 2020). About the investigation overall: Three men and a couple of women, aged 18 to 49 years, made up the cohort. For each donor, three plates each were used for CD4 naive and CD4 memory, two plates were used for CD8 naive, and one plate was used for CD8 memory. To estimate repertoire size and how much clonotypes are shared between individuals, the study performed deep sequencing of blood TCR repertoires from about five healthy adults. To increase sequencing depth and limit assay-specific biases, TCR repertoire library preparation and sequencing were carried out by different laboratories using diverse techniques. Between about 0.94 and 8.9 billion PBMCs per donor were obtained by leukapheresis.

The paper's findings and limits, for the study overall: The genetic and exposure-history diversity represented was limited by the small number of donors. Even with the large sequencing depth, rarefaction of the sorted-subset datasets indicated that sequencing was incomplete. Compared with non-shared clonotypes, the clonotypes found in all four sorted-subset donors had higher generation probabilities. Approximately 4.8% of naive CD4, 3% to 3.5% of naive CD8, roughly 2.4% of memory CD4, and 0.4% of memory CD8 clonotypes were shared across a few donors. Sampling was limited to blood, and TCR repertoires in tissue likely differ from TCR repertoires in blood. Larger estimated clonotype richness was generally found for naive subsets than for memory subsets. Pairwise subsampling led to the expectation that sequencing depth would affect the degree of clonotype sharing among donors.

Comment on this clone: Which antigen it targets is not known. Base qualities are not recorded, but no much larger clone differs from it by a single base.

A distance of 9 bases separates the germline ends of V and J, which lose 5 bases and 1 base respectively. The CDR3 measures 15 amino acids from cysteine to phenylalanine. Only the CDR3 region is kept as DNA, spanning 45 bases read in frame from base 1. Sequences SEHNR (CDR1) and FQNEAQ (CDR2) are obtained from the germline V gene (reference sequence). The donors were healthy, HIV-negative adults who had no recently reported acute infections or vaccinations. All donors were Caucasian adults living in Nashville, Tennessee, USA. CD4+ T cells were enriched by magnetic negative selection; naive cells were then positively selected on CD45RA, and the negative fraction formed the memory subset. Blood was obtained by leukapheresis, after which PBMCs were separated by Ficoll-Histopaque density gradient centrifugation and cryopreserved in liquid nitrogen vapor phase. Purity and quantity of every magnetically sorted T cell population were checked by analytical flow cytometry. Genomic DNA was isolated from each sorted fraction and quantified by UV absorbance on a Nanodrop 2000c.

TCR CDR3 regions were amplified from genomic DNA by multiplex PCR using the deep immunoSEQ assay. Extracted genomic DNA from each cell subset was distributed evenly across all wells of several immunoSEQ 96-well plates, and each plate was treated as a replicate. For sorted subsets, 200 to 250 ng of genomic DNA, equivalent to about 30,000 T cell genomes, went into each replicate PCR. Purified libraries were measured with a Qubit 3.0 fluorometer, size-checked on a Bioanalyzer 2100, and measured again with the KAPA Library Quantification kit. Every immunoSEQ 96-well plate was sequenced on a separate single-read 150-cycle Illumina NextSeq 550 flow cell. The authors processed their data as follows. Because the immunoSEQ output included only junctional sequences and no quality scores, the filtering could not be the same as the filtering used for full-length reads. To assign V/J genes and CDR3, sequences were annotated against IMGT germline references using PyIR, a Python wrapper for IgBLAST v1.9. Any read was removed if the V/J assignment was weak (E-value above 1e-6), the CDR3 was missing, or the read contained stop codons, out-of-frame junctions, or ambiguous translated residues. V3J clonotypes were defined by identical inferred V gene, J gene, and CDR3 amino acid sequence. Percentage overlap between repertoires was calculated by dividing the number of shared unique clonotypes by the size of the smaller repertoire. Richness of each repertoire was evaluated using RTK rarefaction, the Chao1 estimator, and Recon v2.1 estimates of unobserved clonotypes. Generation probabilities were computed with OLGA for all TCRbeta clonotypes obtained by the gDNA method from a few donors. This immuneACCESS table, as held by TCRdb, lists in-frame sequences with V and J called but not all clones. Of the missing ones, under half trace to an unresolved V gene in checked studies; the others have no known cause. The V and J calls and clone size come from that table; D and trimming were worked out from the DNA. Recorded for this sample are about a million clones; approximately 80% of them occurred a single time. Of the sample, about 1.5% falls within the top ten clones.

The chain was built from TRBV7-9 and TRBJ2-6, with the D gene not confidently named. The clonotype originates from a man between 18 and 29 years old in good health. Sequencing was performed on memory CD4+ T cells sorted from blood. What this sample's cell subset or site label stands for: CD45RA-negative fraction. The bases read TGTGCCAGCAGCCTGCACGGGTCTGGGGCCAACGTCCTGACTTTC. Translated, it gives CASSLHGSGANVLTF.